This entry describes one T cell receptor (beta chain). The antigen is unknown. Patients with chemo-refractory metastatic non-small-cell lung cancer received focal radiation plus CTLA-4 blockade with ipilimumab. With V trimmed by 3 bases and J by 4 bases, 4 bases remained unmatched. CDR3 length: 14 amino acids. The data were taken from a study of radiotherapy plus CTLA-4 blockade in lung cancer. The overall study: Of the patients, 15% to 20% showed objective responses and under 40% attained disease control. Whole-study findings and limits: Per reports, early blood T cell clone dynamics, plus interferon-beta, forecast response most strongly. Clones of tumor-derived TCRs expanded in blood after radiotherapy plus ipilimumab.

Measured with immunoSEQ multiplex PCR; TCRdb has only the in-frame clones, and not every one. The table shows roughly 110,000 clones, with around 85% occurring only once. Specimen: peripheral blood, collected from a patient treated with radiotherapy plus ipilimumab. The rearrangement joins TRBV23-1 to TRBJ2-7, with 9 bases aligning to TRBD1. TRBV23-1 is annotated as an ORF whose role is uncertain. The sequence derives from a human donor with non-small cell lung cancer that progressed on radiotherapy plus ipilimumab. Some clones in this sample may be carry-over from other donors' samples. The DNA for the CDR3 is TGCGCCAGCAGTCAGGACAGGGGTGCGTACGAGCAGTACTTC. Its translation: CASSQDRGAYEQYF.